In its sample, the clone carrying this T cell receptor (beta chain) was seen many times. The data originate from a study of metastatic and nonmetastatic thyroid tumors. Prior to thyroid surgery, none of the patients had received any treatment. Using MiXCR, TCRdb re-called clones from the PCR reads. The data contain 21,000 or so clones, roughly a quarter of them seen just once; the ten biggest clones take up 15% to 20%. The CDR3 length is 19 residues. Germline values: CDR1 DFQATT, CDR2 SNEGSKA (reference sequence). V was clipped by 6 bases and J by 0 bases, with 29 bases between them. The TCR originated in a female donor with papillary thyroid cancer or a benign thyroid nodule (not recorded which). Some clones in this sample may be carry-over from other donors' samples. The chain has TRBV20-1 and TRBJ2-5, with D tentatively TRBD2 (6 bases). Sequenced: blood. The CDR3 nucleotides are TGCAGTGCCGCCAAAAAATCGGGGGTACCGAATCTGTACCAAGAGACCCAGTACTTC. Protein sequence: CSAAKKSGVPNLYQETQYF.